These T cell receptor beta chains were read from a single sample in a study of blood T cell repertoires in COVID-19. This table comes from immunoSEQ multiplex PCR, and its TCRdb copy is limited to in-frame clones, with some not included. The table has 350,000 to 450,000 clones, roughly nine tenths seen once; the top ten hold about 0.83%. Material for sequencing was PBMCs or T cells enriched from blood (not recorded which). All receptors derive from a woman in her 40s who had been exposed to COVID-19. Both conserved end residues are part of each CDR3. Fields, in order: clone size, D gene, J gene, V gene, CDR3 protein, CDR3 DNA. D genes are given only for firm matches. Size is stated for part of the rows, as once, few or many counts, or as a class when the clone is expanded.

abundance: -
d_gene: TRBD1
j_gene: TRBJ1-1
v_gene: TRBV3-1/TRBV3-2
CDR3aa: CASSRRQGFTEAFF
CDR3nt: TGTGCCAGCAGCCGTCGACAGGGTTTCACTGAAGCTTTCTTT

abundance: -
d_gene: -
j_gene: TRBJ2-1
v_gene: TRBV7-2
CDR3aa: CASSLRVGNEQFF
CDR3nt: TGTGCCAGCAGCTTACGGGTGGGCAATGAGCAGTTCTTC

abundance: -
d_gene: TRBD1
j_gene: TRBJ2-7
v_gene: TRBV27
CDR3aa: CASSYGTGVPYEQYF
CDR3nt: TGTGCCAGCAGTTACGGGACAGGGGTACCCTACGAGCAGTACTTC

abundance: -
d_gene: -
j_gene: TRBJ1-5
v_gene: TRBV10-2
CDR3aa: CASSESNGQPQHF
CDR3nt: TGCGCCAGCAGTGAGTCGAACGGTCAGCCCCAGCATTTT

abundance: -
d_gene: -
j_gene: TRBJ1-1
v_gene: TRBV5-1
CDR3aa: CASSLGTGFGNTEAFF
CDR3nt: TGCGCCAGCAGCTTGGGTACAGGGTTTGGGAACACTGAAGCTTTCTTT

abundance: -
d_gene: -
j_gene: TRBJ2-7
v_gene: TRBV7-3
CDR3aa: CASSSRPGQGFEQYF
CDR3nt: TGTGCCAGCAGCTCCCGTCCAGGCCAGGGGTTCGAGCAGTACTTC

abundance: -
d_gene: -
j_gene: TRBJ2-1
v_gene: TRBV27
CDR3aa: CASSLGRRGVEQFF
CDR3nt: TGTGCCAGCAGTTTAGGCCGCAGGGGTGTTGAGCAGTTCTTC

abundance: -
d_gene: TRBD2
j_gene: TRBJ2-4
v_gene: TRBV19
CDR3aa: CASSMGLPGNIQYF
CDR3nt: TGTGCCAGTAGTATGGGACTACCCGGAAACATTCAGTACTTC

abundance: -
d_gene: TRBD2
j_gene: TRBJ2-5
v_gene: TRBV15
CDR3aa: CATSRDYGGEETQYF
CDR3nt: TGTGCCACCAGCAGAGATTACGGGGGGGAAGAGACCCAGTACTTC

abundance: -
d_gene: -
j_gene: TRBJ1-6
v_gene: TRBV19
CDR3aa: CASSTTASGAPLHF
CDR3nt: TGTGCCAGTAGTACGACAGCTTCGGGGGCACCCCTCCACTTT

abundance: many
d_gene: TRBD1
j_gene: TRBJ2-3
v_gene: TRBV6-4
CDR3aa: CASSDSDRVTDTQYF
CDR3nt: TGTGCCAGCAGTGATTCGGACAGGGTCACAGATACGCAGTATTTT

abundance: -
d_gene: TRBD1
j_gene: TRBJ1-2
v_gene: TRBV18
CDR3aa: CASSPPPGQDNYGYTF
CDR3nt: TGTGCCAGCTCACCACCCCCTGGACAGGACAACTATGGCTACACCTTC

abundance: -
d_gene: -
j_gene: TRBJ1-2
v_gene: TRBV3-1/TRBV3-2
CDR3aa: CASSPRTEGGYTF
CDR3nt: TGTGCCAGCAGCCCCAGGACGGAGGGGGGCTACACCTTC

abundance: -
d_gene: TRBD1
j_gene: TRBJ2-7
v_gene: TRBV11-2
CDR3aa: CASAGTGELGEQYF
CDR3nt: TGTGCCAGCGCAGGGACAGGGGAATTAGGGGAGCAGTACTTC

abundance: -
d_gene: -
j_gene: TRBJ1-1
v_gene: TRBV7-3
CDR3aa: CASSFLANTEAFF
CDR3nt: TGTGCCAGCAGCTTCCTGGCGAACACTGAAGCTTTCTTT

abundance: -
d_gene: -
j_gene: TRBJ2-2
v_gene: TRBV29-1
CDR3aa: CSVEGLTNTGELFF
CDR3nt: TGCAGCGTGGAGGGGCTGACGAACACCGGGGAGCTGTTTTTT